Listed below are T cell receptor beta chains from one sample, sequenced in a study of tumor-infiltrating lymphocytes in oesophageal squamous cell carcinoma. TCRdb reanalysed the PCR reads using MiXCR and keeps one entry per CDR3 protein. The sample contains more than 15,000 distinct CDR3 sequences, 35% to 45% of which appear only once. The sample comprised esophageal tumor tissue. The receptors were gathered from a male donor with esophageal squamous cell carcinoma. Each CDR3 is given with its conserved first and last residue. D genes are given only for firm matches. Not every row has a clone size; where given, it reads once, few, many or a size class.

V gene	clone size	J gene	D gene	CDR3 protein	CDR3 DNA
TRBV20-1	.	TRBJ1-1	.	CSARDFQGGTEAFF	TGCAGTGCTAGAGATTTCCAGGGTGGCACTGAAGCTTTCTTT
TRBV10-2	once	TRBJ2-1	.	CASSVPTGNEQFF	TGCGCCAGCAGTGTCCCCACGGGGAATGAGCAGTTCTTC
TRBV11-2	.	TRBJ2-7	TRBD2	CASSLGFRTPGIAGVFSPYEQYF	TGTGCCAGCAGCTTAGGGTTTAGGACCCCTGGGATAGCGGGAGTTTTTAGCCCCTACGAGCAGTACTTC
TRBV7-3	few	TRBJ2-5	.	CASSRGVSETQYF	TGTGCCAGCAGCCGAGGGGTGTCGGAGACCCAGTACTTC
TRBV7-6	.	TRBJ2-5	.	CASSSNGETQYF	TGTGCCAGCAGCTCAAATGGGGAGACCCAGTACTTC
TRBV5-1	many	TRBJ2-7	TRBD1	CASWRGTGWYEQYF	TGCGCCAGCTGGCGGGGGACAGGGTGGTACGAGCAGTACTTC
TRBV12-3/TRBV12-4	.	TRBJ1-4	TRBD1	CASSDRGSTNEKLFF	TGTGCCAGCAGTGACAGGGGATCGACTAATGAAAAACTGTTTTTT
TRBV7-2	.	TRBJ2-5	.	CASSLDRAETQYF	TGTGCCAGCAGCTTAGACAGGGCAGAGACCCAGTACTTC
TRBV7-3	.	TRBJ2-6	.	CASSSGFGGSSGANVLTF	TGTGCCAGCAGCTCCGGGTTCGGGGGAAGTTCTGGGGCCAACGTCCTGACTTTC
TRBV6-4	.	TRBJ1-1	.	CASRLDGGTEAFF	TGTGCCAGCAGACTCGACGGAGGAACTGAAGCTTTCTTT
TRBV12-3/TRBV12-4	.	TRBJ1-1	.	CASSSLMNTEAFF	TGTGCCAGCAGTTCTTTGATGAACACTGAAGCTTTCTTT
TRBV6-6	.	TRBJ2-1	TRBD1	CASSLRGLSYNEQFF	TGTGCCAGCAGTCTCAGGGGGCTCTCCTACAATGAGCAGTTCTTC
TRBV6-1	many	TRBJ2-3	TRBD1	CASGRTGDTDTQYF	TGTGCCAGCGGACGGACAGGGGACACAGATACGCAGTATTTT
TRBV7-2	.	TRBJ2-2	TRBD2	CASSLTSGRWTGELFF	TGTGCCAGCAGCCTGACTAGCGGGAGGTGGACCGGGGAGCTGTTTTTT
TRBV7-9	.	TRBJ2-5	.	CASSLYGSLGETQYF	TGTGCCAGCAGCTTGTATGGGAGCTTGGGAGAGACCCAGTACTTC
TRBV7-6	.	TRBJ2-5	.	CASSPKQNSIYNEQYF	TGTGCCAGCAGCCCAAAACAGAATAGCATTTACAATGAGCAGTACTTC
TRBV24-1	many	TRBJ2-1	.	CATSDLGYDEQFF	TGTGCCACCAGTGATTTAGGATACGATGAGCAGTTCTTC
TRBV15	few	TRBJ2-1	.	CATSMERSSYNEQFF	TGTGCCACCAGCATGGAGCGGAGCTCCTACAATGAGCAGTTCTTC
TRBV27	many	TRBJ2-7	TRBD1	CASGLRDRIVYEQYF	TGTGCCAGCGGACTCCGGGACAGGATTGTCTACGAGCAGTACTTC
TRBV5-1	.	TRBJ2-4	.	CASSNRGSWDIQYF	TGCGCCAGCAGCAACCGAGGAAGCTGGGACATTCAGTACTTC
TRBV3-1	.	TRBJ2-7	.	CASSQGGGHQSSYNEQYF	TGTGCCAGCAGCCAAGGGGGAGGCCATCAAAGCTCCTACAATGAGCAGTACTTC
TRBV5-6	many	TRBJ2-5	TRBD2	CASSLRTSGFWETQYF	TGTGCCAGCAGTTTAAGGACTAGCGGGTTTTGGGAGACCCAGTACTTC
TRBV7-3	.	TRBJ2-5	.	CASSPLGGETQYF	TGTGCCAGCAGCCCCCTAGGGGGAGAGACCCAGTACTTC
TRBV7-8	few	TRBJ1-4	.	CASSLVEGWNEKLFF	TGTGCCAGCAGCTTAGTGGAGGGGTGGAATGAAAAACTGTTTTTT
TRBV7-2	.	TRBJ2-7	TRBD1	CASSLTGTGSPYEQYF	TGTGCCAGCAGCTTAACCGGGACAGGGTCCCCCTACGAGCAGTACTTC
TRBV6-1	many	TRBJ2-7	.	CASSVTGGPYEQYF	TGTGCCAGCAGTGTAACGGGGGGCCCATACGAGCAGTACTTC
TRBV19	once	TRBJ2-2	.	CASSMRKGKDTGELFF	TGTGCCAGTAGTATGAGAAAGGGGAAGGACACCGGGGAGCTGTTTTTT
TRBV6-1	many	TRBJ1-5	TRBD1	CASRETGGSNQPQHF	TGTGCCAGCAGAGAGACAGGGGGCAGCAATCAGCCCCAGCATTTT